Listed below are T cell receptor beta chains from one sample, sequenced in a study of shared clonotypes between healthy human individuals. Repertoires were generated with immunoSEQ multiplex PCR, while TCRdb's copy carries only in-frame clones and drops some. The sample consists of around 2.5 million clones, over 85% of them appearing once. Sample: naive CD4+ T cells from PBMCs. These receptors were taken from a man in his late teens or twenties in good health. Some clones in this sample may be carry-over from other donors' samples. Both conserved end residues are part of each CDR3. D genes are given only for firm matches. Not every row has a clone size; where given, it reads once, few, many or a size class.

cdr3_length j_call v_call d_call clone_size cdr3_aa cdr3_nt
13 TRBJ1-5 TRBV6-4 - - CASSAEGGQPQHF TGTGCCAGCAGTGCCGAGGGTGGCCAGCCCCAGCATTTT
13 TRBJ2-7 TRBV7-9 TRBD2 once CASSPPSGYEQYF TGTGCCAGCAGCCCTCCTAGCGGATACGAGCAGTACTTC
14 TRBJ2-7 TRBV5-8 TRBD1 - CASSLDRGLYEQYF TGTGCCAGCAGCTTGGACAGGGGGCTATACGAGCAGTACTTC
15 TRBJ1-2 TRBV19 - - CASSPPGLINYGYTF TGTGCCAGTAGTCCCCCGGGCCTGATTAACTATGGCTACACCTTC
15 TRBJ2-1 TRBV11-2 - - CASSSPNRDYNEQFF TGTGCCAGCAGCTCGCCCAACCGGGACTACAATGAGCAGTTCTTC
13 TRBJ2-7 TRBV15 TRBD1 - CATSRVRDSEQYF TGTGCCACCAGCAGAGTACGGGACAGCGAGCAGTACTTC
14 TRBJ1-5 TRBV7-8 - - CASSPLERYQPQHF TGTGCCAGCAGCCCGCTAGAAAGGTATCAGCCCCAGCATTTT
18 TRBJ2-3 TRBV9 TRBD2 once CASSSRTSGSLLTDTQYF TGTGCCAGCAGCTCCCGGACTAGCGGGAGTCTATTGACAGATACGCAGTATTTT
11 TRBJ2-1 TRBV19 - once CASIGDNEQFF TGTGCCAGTATTGGGGACAATGAGCAGTTCTTC
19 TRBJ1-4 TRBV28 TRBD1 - CASSFSLGTEKATNEKLFF TGTGCCAGCAGTTTCTCACTGGGGACAGAGAAAGCAACTAATGAAAAACTGTTTTTT
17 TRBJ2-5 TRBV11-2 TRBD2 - CASSLEGAGGGGETQYF TGTGCCAGCAGCTTAGAAGGAGCCGGGGGGGGCGGAGAGACCCAGTACTTC
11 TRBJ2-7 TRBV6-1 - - CASRGEASVGF TGTGCCAGCAGGGGGGAGGCCTCCGTGGGCTTC
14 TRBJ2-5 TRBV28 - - CASTLTGAQETQYF TGTGCCAGCACCCTGACAGGAGCACAAGAGACCCAGTACTTC
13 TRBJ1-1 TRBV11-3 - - CASSRDKNTEAFF TGTGCCAGCAGCCGGGACAAGAACACTGAAGCTTTCTTT
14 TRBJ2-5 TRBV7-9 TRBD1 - CASSKWDRDETQYF TGTGCCAGCAGCAAATGGGACAGGGATGAGACCCAGTACTTC
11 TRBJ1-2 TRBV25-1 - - CASSEYYGYTF TGTGCCAGCAGTGAATATTACGGCTACACCTTC
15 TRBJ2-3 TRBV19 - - CASSPGTLGTDTQYF TGTGCCAGTAGTCCGGGGACCCTCGGCACAGATACGCAGTATTTT
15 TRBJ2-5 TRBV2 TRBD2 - CASRRTSGSEETQYF TGTGCCAGCCGCCGGACTAGCGGGAGCGAGGAGACCCAGTACTTC
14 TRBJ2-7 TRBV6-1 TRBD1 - CASISGTGGIEQYF TGTGCCAGTATATCCGGGACAGGGGGGATCGAGCAGTACTTC
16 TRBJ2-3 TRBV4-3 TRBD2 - CASSNRLAGARDTQYF TGCGCCAGCAGCAATCGACTAGCGGGAGCTAGAGATACGCAGTATTTT
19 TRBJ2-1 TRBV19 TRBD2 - CASSMGLAGGPKTYNEQFF TGTGCCAGTAGTATGGGACTAGCGGGAGGGCCAAAGACCTACAATGAGCAGTTCTTC
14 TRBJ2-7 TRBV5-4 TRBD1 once CASSTGQGLYEQYF TGTGCCAGCAGCACCGGACAGGGGCTGTACGAGCAGTACTTC